The rows below give T cell receptor beta chains drawn from one sample of a study of blood T cell repertoires in COVID-19. TCRdb's copy holds only in-frame clones and misses some; the assay was immunoSEQ multiplex PCR. Counted here are roughly 190,000 clones, roughly 91% occurring once; the ten biggest clones make up 4% to 5%. Source material: peripheral blood. The receptors originated from a human donor in a cohort sampled during active COVID-19. Each CDR3 is given with its conserved first and last residue. Fields, in order: V gene, J gene, clone size, CDR3 protein. Clone size is stated in some rows and not others, as once, few, many or a class when expanded.

TRBV5-1,TRBJ2-3,NA,CASSFTSGGTDTQYF
TRBV4-2,TRBJ2-1,NA,CASSSGRVSSYNEQFF
TRBV4-3,TRBJ1-2,NA,CASSQEGTGRGKYYGYTF
TRBV4-3,TRBJ1-3,once,CASSQAVQGTNTIYF
TRBV18,TRBJ2-5,NA,CASSPGLAGRKETQYF
TRBV11-2,TRBJ2-1,NA,CASSLGGGANEQFF
TRBV6-6,TRBJ2-6,NA,CASSLTGHRVGANVLTF
TRBV5-1,TRBJ1-1,NA,CASSFGQGVLNTEAFF
TRBV5-1,TRBJ2-3,NA,CASRLGQGGDTQYF
TRBV2,TRBJ2-1,NA,CASSKTSSYNEQFF
TRBV29-1,TRBJ1-1,NA,CSVSAGTGNTEAFF
TRBV19,TRBJ1-1,few,CASTRLGLNPEAFF
TRBV6-1,TRBJ1-2,NA,CASSEQAVSYGYTF
TRBV9,TRBJ1-1,NA,CASSVGQYDEAFF
TRBV5-1,TRBJ2-7,NA,CASSPTSWTRAYEQYF
TRBV6-6,TRBJ1-2,many,CASTQSDRGDYGYTF
TRBV5-1,TRBJ2-7,NA,CASRITGTSGRTSYEQYF
TRBV14,TRBJ2-3,once,CASSQGLAAFSTDTQYF
TRBV4-1,TRBJ1-3,NA,CASSQGSTVVRSGNTIYF
TRBV7-9,TRBJ2-3,NA,CASSLARSDTQYF
TRBV5-6,TRBJ2-6,NA,CASSQLSGANVLTF
TRBV30,TRBJ1-2,NA,CAWTAGGTYGYTF
TRBV6-2/TRBV6-3,TRBJ1-2,NA,CASSPGTPGYTF
TRBV7-9,TRBJ1-5,NA,CASSPDRGDQPQHF
TRBV7-9,TRBJ2-2,NA,CASSPQPGAITGELFF
TRBV7-9,TRBJ1-4,NA,CASSGGQGLFTNEKLFF
TRBV7-2,TRBJ2-7,NA,CASSGGQGGPPYEQYF
TRBV15,TRBJ1-5,NA,CATSRDWGRDQPQHF
TRBV6-2/TRBV6-3,TRBJ1-5,NA,CASSYLRGIRRNQPQHF
TRBV5-6,TRBJ2-1,NA,CASSPYHLRKIDNEQFF
TRBV4-3,TRBJ2-1,NA,CASSQEGGALNEQFF
TRBV25-1,TRBJ2-7,once,CASRGSGSGEQYF
TRBV27,TRBJ1-2,NA,CASSLSGQGLGLGGYTF
TRBV7-2,TRBJ2-1,NA,CASSTRLAGYNEQFF
TRBV7-7,TRBJ2-5,NA,CASSFGTGGRETQYF
TRBV27,TRBJ2-7,NA,CASSLSSPGRTAYEQYF
TRBV7-2,TRBJ2-3,NA,CASSARRGARTDTQYF
TRBV28,TRBJ1-2,NA,CASVTSGGAGYTF
TRBV19,TRBJ2-2,NA,CASSLDRVSTGELFF
TRBV9,TRBJ1-2,NA,CASRDREGYGYTF
TRBV5-6,TRBJ2-1,NA,CASSLVGLVEREQFF
TRBV11-2,TRBJ1-1,NA,CASSARGPSTEAFF
TRBV19,TRBJ2-5,NA,CASRVRQGPAYFSQETQYF
TRBV5-6,TRBJ1-6,few,CASSWAGGNSPLHF
TRBV5-1,TRBJ1-5,few,CASSLAQNQPQHF
TRBV28,TRBJ2-7,few,CASVQSGGPTREQYF
TRBV28,TRBJ2-4,NA,CASSSTKLAKNIQYF
TRBV5-4,TRBJ2-1,NA,CASSLSAGGPYNEQFF
TRBV28,TRBJ2-7,NA,CASSSGTGAGDEQYF
TRBV3-1/TRBV3-2,TRBJ2-5,NA,CASSQALAGIHETQYF
TRBV12-5,TRBJ1-2,NA,CASGQTGGSNGYTF
TRBV7-2,TRBJ1-3,NA,CASSLDLRGRGNTIYF
TRBV7-9,TRBJ1-1,NA,CASSHQGAYTEAFF
TRBV7-2,TRBJ2-2,NA,CASSLVAGTNTGELFF
TRBV28,TRBJ2-2,NA,CASKNSKVIPGELFF